One sample yielded the 19 T cell receptor beta chains listed below, sequenced in a study of cytomegalovirus exposure and HLA in healthy donors. The PCR employed 60 Vbeta primers together with 13 Jbeta primers. The table came from immunoSEQ multiplex PCR; TCRdb's copy has only in-frame clones and leaves some out. The table lists approximately 150,000 clones, about 79% of them singletons. The sample consisted of PBMCs. The source of these receptors is a woman in her 30s in good health and CMV-seronegative.

This chain links TRBV4-2 with TRBJ2-2, with 12 bases matching TRBD2. The trim removed 1 base at V and 0 bases at J, leaving 3 bases unmatched. The germline V gene has CDR1 LGHNA and CDR2 YNFKEQ. The CDR3 spans 18 residues. CDR3 bases: TGTGCCAGCAGCCAAGCTGCTAGCGGGGGGGCGAACACCGGGGAGCTGTTTTTT. Protein sequence: CASSQAASGGANTGELFF.

This CDR3 is CASSQIRQKPGQGLLSNGYTF. CDR3 bases: TGCGCCAGCAGTCAAATCCGCCAGAAACCGGGACAGGGGTTGTTGTCGAATGGCTACACCTTC. The V call is TRBV23-1, the J call TRBJ1-2, with TRBD1 identical over 10 bases. Being an ORF, TRBV23-1 has a function that is uncertain. This CDR3 has 21 residues. The ends lost 2 bases at V and 6 bases at J; junction bases unmatched: 24.

V gene TRBV5-1 combines with J gene TRBJ1-6; 8 bases line up with TRBD1. J lost 6 bases, V lost 0 bases, and 2 bases had no gene match. The CDR3 sequence is 15 residues long. Germline V lookup: CDR1 SGHRS, CDR2 YFSETQ. The CDR3 is CASSLDRGANSPLHF. CDR3 nucleotide sequence: TGCGCCAGCAGCTTGGACAGGGGGGCTAATTCACCCCTCCACTTT.

The chain is built from TRBV7-6 and TRBJ1-1; TRBD1 matches 7 bases. The trim removed 0 bases at V and 3 bases at J, leaving 4 bases unmatched. CDR1 SGHVS and CDR2 FNYEAQ come from the germline V gene. This CDR3 contains 15 residues. The CDR3 DNA follows: TGTGCCAGCAGCTTAGCGCAGGGGGGCCACACTGAAGCTTTCTTT. It encodes CASSLAQGGHTEAFF.

This clone has just one count. This rearrangement joins TRBV5-1 to TRBJ1-4; D is ambiguous. This CDR3 is built from 14 residues. Germline-derived CDR1 and CDR2 are SGHRS and YFSETQ. Trimming removed 4 bases from V and 8 bases from J, with 15 bases in between. This chain's CDR3 is CASSNSGSWEKLFF. In DNA form, the CDR3 reads TGCGCCAGCAGCAACTCGGGGAGCTGGGAAAAACTGTTTTTT. Full variable domain (rest looked up from reference TRBV5-1 and TRBJ1-4): KAGVTQTPRYLIKTRGQQVTLSCSPISGHRSVSWYQQTPGQGLQFLFEYFSETQRNKGNFPGRFSGRQFSNSRSEMNVSTLELGDSALYLCASSNSGSWEKLFFGSGTQLSVL.

The chain employs TRBV10-3 and TRBJ1-1; D might be TRBD1 (6 bases). CDR3 length: 16 residues. V shed 1 base and J shed 4 bases, with 16 bases lying between them. The germline gives CDR1 ENHRY, CDR2 SYGVKD. The CDR3 DNA is TGTGCCATCAGTGAGTTTATACAGGGCCCGGGCACTGAAGCTTTCTTT. Amino acid sequence: CAISEFIQGPGTEAFF.

J is TRBJ1-1 and V is TRBV6-1, with D hard to call. The CDR3 is 14 amino acids. V lost 5 bases and J 10 bases, leaving 20 bases between the germline ends. The germline V gene has CDR1 MNHNS and CDR2 SASEGT. The DNA of the CDR3 is TGTGCCAGCAGTCCCGTCCAGATGGTTGCTGGAGCTTTCTTT. Its translation: CASSPVQMVAGAFF.

This chain connects TRBV5-6 to TRBJ1-2; the D is unclear. The germline V and J ends were trimmed by 1 base and 7 bases, with 11 bases remaining between them. CDR1 is SGHDT, CDR2 YYEEEE, per germline. The CDR3 runs to 13 residues. In nucleotides, the CDR3 is TGTGCCAGCAGCTTGTTGGCAGGCTTTGGCTACACCTTC. Encoded protein: CASSLLAGFGYTF.

The chain couples TRBV5-1 to TRBJ1-2; 10 bases are a match to TRBD1. CDR3 size: 13 residues. The V gene's germline CDR1 is SGHRS and CDR2 YFSETQ. The trim removed 4 bases at V and 5 bases at J, leaving 2 bases unmatched. The CDR3 DNA follows: TGCGCCAGCAGCGTGGGACAGGGGTATGGCTACACCTTC. This encodes CASSVGQGYGYTF. The variable domain in full, completed from reference TRBV5-1 and TRBJ1-2, reads KAGVTQTPRYLIKTRGQQVTLSCSPISGHRSVSWYQQTPGQGLQFLFEYFSETQRNKGNFPGRFSGRQFSNSRSEMNVSTLELGDSALYLCASSVGQGYGYTFGSGTRLTVV.

The chain uses TRBV6-1 and TRBJ1-1; weak D call: TRBD1 (5 bases). CDR1 and CDR2 (germline): MNHNS, SASEGT. V was trimmed by 4 bases and J by 7 bases, leaving 7 bases between them. This CDR3 has 11 amino acids. For the CDR3, the DNA is TGTGCCAGCAGTGGACAGAGTGAAGCTTTCTTT. Translated, it gives CASSGQSEAFF.

This rearrangement joins TRBV4-3 to TRBJ1-3; D is undetermined. CDR1 is LGHNA, CDR2 YSLEER, per germline. V was cut by 0 bases and J by 0 bases, with 9 bases left in between. The CDR3 totals 16 residues. As DNA, the CDR3 is TGCGCCAGCAGCCAAGATGCCGGTTCCTCTGGAAACACCATATATTTT. It specifies CASSQDAGSSGNTIYF.

This chain links TRBV2 with TRBJ1-4; TRBD1 agrees at 10 bases. The CDR3 covers 15 residues. Germline CDR1 SNHLY, CDR2 FYNNEI. With 5 bases clipped from V and 5 bases from J, the junction kept 5 bases outside the gene matches. The CDR3 sequence: CASSSGQGGNEKLFF. CDR3 bases: TGTGCCAGCAGTTCCGGACAGGGGGGGAATGAAAAACTGTTTTTT.

The rearrangement uses TRBV9 and TRBJ1-2; D unresolved. Germline lookup yields CDR1 SGDLS and CDR2 YYNGEE. This CDR3 is 12 amino acids long. V was pared by 3 bases and J by 8 bases, with 11 bases between. The CDR3 DNA follows: TGTGCCAGCAGCGCCTCTTCGGTGGGCTACACCTTC. Translation: CASSASSVGYTF.

The chain has TRBV29-1 and TRBJ2-7; possible D gene TRBD1, 5 bases. The CDR3 has 13 residues. Germline CDR1 is SQVTM and CDR2 is ANQGSEA. V dropped 3 bases and J dropped 2 bases, with 11 bases sitting between them. CDR3 loop: CSVDTGRTYEQYF. The CDR3 nucleotides are TGCAGCGTTGACACAGGACGAACCTACGAGCAGTACTTC.

The CDR3 loop is CASSLVAPVNSPLHF. CDR3 sequence (DNA): TGTGCCAGCAGCTTAGTTGCACCAGTTAATTCACCCCTCCACTTT. V usage is TRBV7-9 and J usage is TRBJ1-6; D is undetermined. V lost 1 base and J lost 6, with 10 bases in between. Germline lookup yields CDR1 SEHNR and CDR2 FQNEAQ (reference sequence). CDR3 length equals 15 residues.

A single count supports this clone. V and J are TRBV5-1 and TRBJ2-4; 8 nucleotides line up with TRBD1. V was clipped by 4 bases and J by 8 bases; unmatched bases: 11. This CDR3 comprises 15 residues. Germline CDR1 is SGHRS and CDR2 is YFSETQ. CDR3 region: CASSLRGTGRDIQYF. The CDR3 DNA sequence: TGCGCCAGCAGCCTTCGAGGGACAGGAAGGGACATTCAGTACTTC.

This clone was recorded a few times. This chain links TRBV6-1 with TRBJ1-5, with 7 bases identical to TRBD1. This CDR3 spans 15 amino acids. From germline, CDR1 is MNHNS and CDR2 SASEGT. V lost 5 bases to trimming and J lost 5 bases; unmatched junction nucleotides: 9. The CDR3 nucleotides are TGTGCCAGCAGTCTTAATGACAGGGCCCATCAGCCCCAGCATTTT. Translation: CASSLNDRAHQPQHF.

The chain uses TRBV7-9 and TRBJ2-3, with D tentatively TRBD1 (5 bases). Trimming stripped 5 bases from V and 3 bases from J, with 12 bases between. CDR3 length equals 14 residues. Germline values: CDR1 SEHNR, CDR2 FQNEAQ (reference sequence). CDR3 sequence: CASSPWGSTDTQYF. The CDR3 coding sequence is TGTGCCAGCAGCCCATGGGGCTCAACAGATACGCAGTATTTT.

There are a few counts of this clone. This chain links TRBV7-8 with TRBJ1-4, with D maybe TRBD1 (6 bases). With 9 bases removed from V and 8 bases from J, the gap between germline ends came to 22 bases. This CDR3 contains 15 residues. Germline V gene lookup returns CDR1 SGHVS and CDR2 FQNEAQ. CDR3 residues: CASTTWGGEAEKLFF. The CDR3 region has the DNA TGTGCCAGTACTACGTGGGGGGGCGAGGCGGAAAAACTGTTTTTT.